This TCR beta chain is from a study of identical twins (dated by TCRdb to the mid-2010s). About the full investigation: TCR alpha and beta repertoires from monozygotic twins, unrelated adults of various ages and cord blood were deep-sequenced to test whether fetal clonotypes persist. Replicate twin experiments were performed at different times using different library preparation protocols to rule out contamination. Paper-wide results and their limitations: Compared with coincidental sharing between unrelated individuals, out-of-frame TCR alpha sequences shared between twins had an excess of sequences with low generation probability. Because the same donors could not be followed over many years, conclusions were based on cross-sectional statistical analysis. Fewer insertions were carried by abundant cord blood beta clonotypes, a similar but weaker trend appeared in young adult naive repertoires, and no such trend appeared in memory repertoires. In monozygotic twins, out-of-frame TCR alpha sharing was systematically underestimated by recombination models, although the models agreed with sharing between unrelated individuals. Excess twin sharing in beta out-of-frame sequences was weaker because fewer shared sequences lowered the signal-to-noise ratio. Invariant T cells such as MAIT and iNKT could partly confound zero-insertion analyses, although diverse VJ usage argued against such confounding for most clonotypes.

V is shortened by 3 bases, J by 5 bases, and the region joining them spans 13 bases. The CDR3 sequence holds 14 residues, the cysteine and phenylalanine included. Only the CDR3 DNA is retained, 42 bases long and in frame from the first base. This clonotype was recorded a few times. Its specific antigen is unknown. No much larger clonotype is one base removed from it; base qualities were not supplied. Every donor was a healthy Caucasian. The twin cohort consisted of three pairs of female monozygotic twins, all aged roughly 18 to 30 years. Positive isolation kits from Invitrogen were used to isolate CD4+ and CD8+ T cell populations. To prepare the library, 5' RACE was applied. The data were produced on an Illumina HiSeq 2000. A universal primer binding site was introduced by template switching, and a unique molecular identifier was present in the final cDNA, enabling accurate counting of TCR cDNA molecules. First-strand cDNA for TCR alpha and beta chains was synthesized from specific primers in the conserved constant-segment region. Each cDNA library was double barcoded, with a SMART-Mk sample barcode plus Illumina barcodes, to control for contamination. TruSeq adapter sequences, together with Illumina sample barcodes, were added in two successive PCR steps. The Illumina HiSeq platform was used with custom primers to sequence TCR alpha and beta cDNA libraries. The authors processed their data as follows. MiGEC was used to process raw reads and extract unique molecular identifiers, and MiXCR was used to find CDR3 positions. For each individual, recombination models were inferred using an EM algorithm with the repgenHMM and IGoR tools. The tcR package in R was used for shared clonotype analysis, with sharing normalized by the product of cloneset sizes. To study raw recombination free of thymic and clonal selection effects, out-of-frame nonproductive sequences were analyzed. TCRdb reworked the public reads: Q25 trimming with fastp, MiXCR clone assembly, productive beta chains retained. Here each entry gathers all rows of one CDR3 protein and keeps the most common genes and DNA. None of the V and J calls come from the authors' own analysis; TCRdb made them. Across this sample there are approximately 550,000 distinct CDR3 sequences, with approximately 20% seen only once. Around 0.5% of the sample rests with the top ten.

The data were also submitted as part of a second study, on yellow fever vaccine responses in identical twins. The second study reports: According to the authors, in identical twins the way T cells responded to vaccination appeared partly convergent and partly personalized. In the study, vaccine-responding T cell clones were precisely tracked in identical twins.

This receptor chain uses TRBV12-3 or TRBV12-4 and TRBJ1-1; 6 matching bases give a weak D call of TRBD1. The sample consisted of CD4+ T cells sorted from blood. The TCR was taken from a woman aged 18-35 years in good health. The bases read TGTGCCAGCAGTTTTAACAGGGTGCGGACTGAAGCTTTCTTT. Its product reads: CASSFNRVRTEAFF.